These 27 T cell receptor beta chains originate from one sample sequenced in a study of cytomegalovirus exposure and HLA in healthy donors. In the PCR, 60 Vbeta and 13 Jbeta primers were used. This table comes from immunoSEQ multiplex PCR, and its TCRdb copy is limited to in-frame clones, with some not included. Altogether some 140,000 clones are present, roughly four fifths being singletons, with the ten largest covering around 2%. Sequences were obtained from PBMCs. The origin of the receptors is a man aged 25 to 40 in good health and CMV-seronegative.

In this sample, this clone turned up once. The J gene is TRBJ1-2, the V gene TRBV19, with D maybe TRBD1 (6 bases). V was shortened by 3 bases and J by 8 bases, with 22 bases between the two germline ends. Germline V gene lookup returns CDR1 LNHDA and CDR2 SQIVND (reference sequence). CDR3 length equals 16 residues. CDR3 protein: CASSISPQGSSRGYTF. CDR3 in DNA: TGTGCCAGTAGTATCTCCCCACAGGGAAGTTCTCGCGGCTACACCTTC.

The chain uses TRBV18 and TRBJ2-2; maybe TRBD1 (6 bases). CDR1 is KGHSH, CDR2 LQKENI, per germline. The V and J ends lost 5 bases and 4 bases respectively, with 17 bases between them. This CDR3 comprises 16 residues. CDR3 nucleotides: TGTGCCAGCTCATCGGCTCCGGGACATCCCACCGGGGAGCTGTTTTTT. Its translation: CASSSAPGHPTGELFF.

The chain is built from TRBV6-1 and TRBJ1-5; 9 bases match TRBD1. Trimming took 6 bases from V and 0 from J; bases not matched to a gene: 3. The CDR3 contains 15 residues. Germline V lookup: CDR1 MNHNS, CDR2 SASEGT. The CDR3 loop is CASSRDRDSNQPQHF. CDR3 nucleotide sequence: TGTGCCAGCAGCCGGGACAGGGATAGCAATCAGCCCCAGCATTTT.

The chain employs TRBV27 and TRBJ1-6; 9 bases are shared with TRBD1. The CDR3 is made up of 13 amino acids. V lost 6 bases and J lost 8; bases outside the gene matches: 2. Germline V CDR1 and CDR2: MNHEY, SMNVEV (reference sequence). The CDR3 sequence is CASSRQGDSPLHF. The CDR3 DNA reads TGTGCCAGCAGCCGACAGGGGGATTCACCCCTCCACTTT.

The chain uses TRBV4-2 and TRBJ1-4; TRBD1 agrees at 7 bases. This CDR3 is 14 amino acids long. Germline V CDR1 and CDR2: LGHNA, YNFKEQ. After removal of 4 bases from V and 2 bases from J, the junction contained 1 base not matched to a gene. The CDR3 DNA reads as TGTGCCAGCAGCCCGGGACAGACTAATGAAAAACTGTTTTTT. Amino acids: CASSPGQTNEKLFF.

The V gene is TRBV6-5, the J gene TRBJ1-2; 8 bases align to TRBD1. V trimming: 0 bases; J trimming: 1 base; junction bases outside the gene matches: 4. The CDR3 totals 16 residues. Per germline, CDR1 MNHEY and CDR2 SVGAGI. The DNA for the CDR3 is TGTGCCAGCAGTTACTCCTGGACAGGGCTTAACTATGGCTACACCTTC. Translated: CASSYSWTGLNYGYTF.

The table lists this clone with a few counts. The chain carries TRBV5-6 and TRBJ2-3; 8 bases map to TRBD2. CDR1 and CDR2 from the germline V gene are SGHDT and YYEEEE. This CDR3 is built from 18 residues. Germline trimming cut 4 bases from V and 0 bases from J; bases unmatched to any gene: 13. This chain's CDR3 is CASSPIWQLAASTDTQYF. The CDR3 nucleotides read TGTGCCAGCAGCCCAATTTGGCAACTAGCGGCCAGCACAGATACGCAGTATTTT.

This rearrangement joins TRBV15 to TRBJ2-7; possible D gene TRBD2, 6 bases. V was cut by 5 bases and J by 6 bases, with 8 bases left in between. There are 11 residues in the CDR3. The germline V gene has CDR1 LNHNV and CDR2 YYDKDF (reference sequence). In DNA, the CDR3 is TGTGCCACCAGCGGGGGGTTCGAGCAGTACTTC. Amino acids: CATSGGFEQYF.

This clone was recorded at least ten times. This chain uses TRBV25-1 with TRBJ2-5; 7 positions agree with TRBD1. The V gene's germline CDR1 is MGHDK and CDR2 SYGVNS. This CDR3 is built from 17 residues. Trimming removed 4 bases from V and 0 bases from J; junction bases left unmatched: 11. The CDR3 DNA reads TGTGCCAGCAGTGGGACGAGACAGGGTGAGAACCAAGAGACCCAGTACTTC. Its translation: CASSGTRQGENQETQYF.

CDR3 residues: CASSENQDYEQYF. In DNA form, the CDR3 reads TGCGCCAGCAGTGAGAATCAGGACTACGAGCAGTACTTC. The V call is TRBV10-1, the J call TRBJ2-7; no clear D gene. Germline V gene sequence: CDR1 WNHNN, CDR2 SYGVQD (reference sequence). This CDR3 comprises 13 residues. Trimming shortened V by 2 bases and J by 3 bases, and 8 bases separated the two germline ends.

J is TRBJ2-7 and V is TRBV4-1; TRBD1 matches 9 bases. V was clipped by 4 bases and J by 7 bases; unmatched bases: 8. The germline CDR1 and CDR2 sequences are MGHRA and YSYEKL. The CDR3 length is 14 residues. Written as DNA, the CDR3 is TGCGCCAGCAGCCTGGGACAGGGCGGAGAAGAGCAGTACTTC. Residues: CASSLGQGGEEQYF.

There are a few counts of this clone. J is TRBJ2-5 and V is TRBV10-1; 12 bases are a match to TRBD2. This CDR3 has 15 amino acids. Unmatched junction bases numbered 4, after V lost 3 bases and J lost 5 bases. CDR1 and CDR2 from the germline V gene are WNHNN and SYGVQD (reference sequence). This chain's CDR3 is CASSDRLAGVETQYF. In DNA form, the CDR3 reads TGCGCCAGCAGTGATAGACTAGCGGGAGTGGAGACCCAGTACTTC.

The CDR3 reads CASSLESNYEGQYF. As DNA, the CDR3 is TGTGCCAGCAGCTTGGAGTCGAACTACGAAGGGCAGTACTTC. The chain links TRBV5-8 to TRBJ2-7; D is unresolved. This CDR3 region has 14 residues. Germline V gene lookup returns CDR1 SGHTS and CDR2 YDEGEE. Trimming stripped 0 bases from V and 9 bases from J, with 16 bases between.

The rearrangement uses TRBV5-1 and TRBJ2-4, with D possibly TRBD2 on 5 matching bases. The germline V and J ends were trimmed by 2 bases and 1 base, with 7 bases remaining between them. The CDR3 loop spans 14 amino acids. Germline V gene sequence: CDR1 SGHRS, CDR2 YFSETQ. The CDR3 here is CASSFGEAKNIQYF. The CDR3, as DNA: TGCGCCAGCAGCTTCGGGGAGGCCAAAAACATTCAGTACTTC.

In its sample, this clone was seen a few times. The chain uses TRBV7-3 and TRBJ2-1; 7 nucleotides line up with TRBD2. The V segment lost 3 bases and the J segment 5 bases; nucleotides outside the gene matches: 1. Germline values: CDR1 SGHTA, CDR2 FQGTGA. The CDR3 has 13 amino acids. The chain's CDR3 is CASSLGLNNEQFF. In DNA, the CDR3 is TGTGCCAGCAGCTTGGGACTAAACAATGAGCAGTTCTTC.

This chain links TRBV7-2 with TRBJ2-3; 9 bases are a match to TRBD2. Germline V lookup: CDR1 SGHTA, CDR2 FQGNSA. The CDR3 covers 15 residues. Trimming cost V 10 bases and J 3 bases; bases outside gene matches: 11. CDR3 DNA sequence: TGTGCCACAACAAGCGGGAGGATAAGAACAGATACGCAGTATTTT. The encoded protein is CATTSGRIRTDTQYF.

The CDR3 region has the DNA TGTGCCAGCAGCTTAGGCTCTACTATGTTCGGAAACACCATATATTTT. This encodes CASSLGSTMFGNTIYF. The chain joins TRBV7-9 to TRBJ1-3; no reliable D call. Trimming removed 1 base from V and 4 bases from J, with 14 bases in between. The CDR3 totals 16 residues. CDR1 SEHNR and CDR2 FQNEAQ come from the germline V gene (reference sequence).

This clone has only one observation. In nucleotides, the CDR3 is TGTGCCATCGGGGCCCAAGAGACCCAGTACTTC. Translated, it gives CAIGAQETQYF. The V gene is TRBV10-3, the J gene TRBJ2-5, with a possible D match to TRBD1 (5 bases). Trimming removed 8 bases from V and 1 base from J, with 5 bases in between. The CDR3 has 11 amino acids. Per germline, CDR1 ENHRY and CDR2 SYGVKD.

The V call is TRBV27, the J call TRBJ2-1, with 9 bases that match TRBD2. Germline-derived CDR1 and CDR2 are MNHEY and SMNVEV (reference sequence). The CDR3 consists of 17 residues. The V gene end was trimmed by 4 bases and the J gene end by 3 bases; junction bases not matched to a gene: 10. CDR3 nucleotide sequence: TGTGCCAGCAGTTCCACCTACCCGACTAGCGGCTACAATGAGCAGTTCTTC. This sequence encodes CASSSTYPTSGYNEQFF.

The V gene is TRBV6-1, the J gene TRBJ1-2, with 9 bases identical to TRBD1. Trimming cost V 6 bases and J 5 bases; bases outside gene matches: 4. The CDR3 contains 13 residues. Per the germline V gene, CDR1 is MNHNS and CDR2 is SASEGT. The CDR3 here is CASRLQGAYGYTF. In DNA, the CDR3 is TGTGCCAGCAGACTACAGGGGGCGTATGGCTACACCTTC.

The J gene is TRBJ1-3, the V gene TRBV19, with D unclear. V shed 8 bases and J shed 8 bases, with 22 bases lying between them. Germline loops: CDR1 LNHDA, CDR2 SQIVND (reference sequence). CDR3 length equals 15 residues. For the CDR3, the DNA is TGTGCCAGTCCCCCTCCCTCCCTAGCGAGCCACACCATATATTTT. Amino acid sequence: CASPPPSLASHTIYF.

The CDR3 here is CASSSFPYNEQFF. The CDR3 coding sequence is TGTGCCAGCAGCTCCTTCCCCTACAATGAGCAGTTCTTC. V usage is TRBV5-5 and J usage is TRBJ2-1; no firm D call. The V end lost 3 bases, the J end lost 2 bases, and 6 bases lay between the germline ends. This CDR3 has 13 residues. Germline V gene data show CDR1 as SGHKS and CDR2 as YYEKEE (reference sequence).

The genes are TRBV4-1 and TRBJ2-1; TRBD2 matches at 7 bases. Losses at the gene ends were 0 bases for V and 3 bases for J; bases not matched to a gene: 2. Germline CDR1 MGHRA, CDR2 YSYEKL. This CDR3 is 15 amino acids long. The CDR3 protein is CASSQDWGGYNEQFF. The CDR3 region has the DNA TGCGCCAGCAGCCAAGATTGGGGGGGCTACAATGAGCAGTTCTTC.

This sequence joins TRBV19 and TRBJ2-3; TRBD1 might be the D (6 bases). V was trimmed by 3 bases and J by 0 bases, leaving 10 bases between them. Per germline, CDR1 LNHDA and CDR2 SQIVND (reference sequence). The CDR3 spans 15 residues. The CDR3 nucleotides read TGTGCCAGTAGTATTCGAGGGGGTAGCACAGATACGCAGTATTTT. This encodes CASSIRGGSTDTQYF.

The chain uses TRBV2 and TRBJ2-5; a weak D match, TRBD2 (6 bases). The CDR3 consists of 13 residues. CDR1 SNHLY and CDR2 FYNNEI come from the germline V gene. V was trimmed by 3 bases and J by 5 bases, leaving 10 bases between them. CDR3 DNA: TGTGCCAGCAGTGATATAGGGAGGGAGACCCAGTACTTC. Translating it yields CASSDIGRETQYF.

Only one count was recorded for this clone. This rearrangement joins TRBV9 to TRBJ2-5, with 7 bases fitting TRBD2. Germline V lookup: CDR1 SGDLS, CDR2 YYNGEE. The CDR3 loop spans 15 amino acids. Trimming at V came to 2 bases and at J to 5 bases, leaving 9 bases not matched to a gene. CDR3 bases: TGTGCCAGCAGCGTCGGCGGGAGCCCGAGGGAGACCCAGTACTTC. This sequence encodes CASSVGGSPRETQYF.

The CDR3 nucleotides are TGTGCCAGCAGCGTAGGTCTAGCGGGTGCGGTGTACAATGAGCAGTTCTTC. Residues: CASSVGLAGAVYNEQFF. This chain links TRBV9 with TRBJ2-1; TRBD2 matches at 8 bases. Trimming at V came to 0 bases and at J to 4 bases, leaving 9 bases not matched to a gene. The CDR3 contains 17 residues. Germline CDR1 reads SGDLS; CDR2 reads YYNGEE.